The clone carrying this T cell receptor beta chain has a count of ten or more. Antigen unknown. As to time point: patch test 1, 2 weeks after DPC sensitization. Treatment noted: therapeutic diphenylcyclopropenone sensitization with weekly scalp DPC. The sample is drawn from a study of human T cells and chemical hapten exposure. Looking at the study overall: Diphenylcyclopropenone doses were given weekly to the scalps of patients across the approximately 24-week study.

Whole-study findings and limits: Sensitizing to DPC left TCRs with a frequency above 1 in 1000 unaltered.

TCRdb reanalysed the RACE reads using MiXCR and keeps one entry per CDR3 protein. The sample holds approximately 82,000 distinct CDR3 sequences; around 11% are singletons and the top ten take 3.5% to 4.5%. The CDR3 totals 15 residues. V was shortened by 6 bases and J by 2 bases, with 14 bases between the two germline ends. The sequence derives from a woman in her sixties with alopecia areata. Some clones in this sample may be carry-over from other donors' samples. The material was whole blood, obtained in connection with sensitization to the hapten diphenylcyclopropenone (DPC). The chain employs TRBV12-3 or TRBV12-4 and TRBJ1-5; a weak D match, TRBD1 (6 bases). Written as DNA, the CDR3 is TGTGCCAGCAGCACAGGGTCCTGGGGCAATCAGCCCCAGCATTTT. The encoded protein is CASSTGSWGNQPQHF.